The 18 T cell receptor beta chains given below trace back to one sample, sequenced in a study of T cells in Graves' hyperthyroidism and ophthalmopathy. RNA transcripts yielded amplified TCR beta CDR3 regions. A set of HTBI primers served as the primers for a first-round RT-PCR of the TCR CDR3. Each CDR3 protein is one row after TCRdb ran MiXCR on the multiplex PCR reads. The table has hundreds of thousands of distinct CDR3 sequences, under 45% seen once. Sequenced: blood. These receptors were collected from a woman in her 40s with Graves' hyperthyroidism.

In its sample, this clonotype was seen many times. The V and J genes are TRBV6-6 and TRBJ1-5; D remains unclear. Trimming left V 7 bases short and J 7 bases short, with 5 bases between. In germline, CDR1 is MNHNY, CDR2 SVGAGI (reference sequence). The CDR3 spans 10 residues. The CDR3 DNA reads as TGTGCCAGCAATAGACAGCCCCAGCATTTT. Protein: CASNRQPQHF.

Many counts were recorded for this clonotype. The V call is TRBV5-8, the J call TRBJ2-7; D is ambiguous. Germline CDR1 reads SGHTS; CDR2 reads YDEGEE. The CDR3 length is 12 residues. The ends were cut back, 0 bases at V and 5 bases at J, with 6 bases in the middle. The CDR3 region is CASSLANNEQYF. Written as DNA, the CDR3 is TGTGCCAGCAGCTTGGCCAATAACGAGCAGTACTTC.

This clonotype has more than one count but fewer than ten. V and J are TRBV28 and TRBJ1-2; 12 nucleotides match TRBD1. The junction had 9 bases not matched to a gene; V was cut back by 5 bases and J by 8 bases. CDR1 and CDR2 from the germline V gene are MDHEN and SYDVKM. The CDR3 loop spans 15 amino acids. This chain's CDR3 is CASSPPGQGAWGYTF. The CDR3 DNA reads as TGTGCCAGCAGTCCGCCGGGACAGGGGGCTTGGGGCTACACCTTC.

This clonotype appeared many times. This chain joins TRBV12-3 or TRBV12-4 and TRBJ1-3, with D hard to call. Trimming took off 6 bases at V and 8 bases at J, with 11 bases between the two ends. The CDR3 runs 12 residues. CDR3 DNA: TGTGCCAGCAGCTTGAGGAGGGACACCATATATTTT. Amino acid sequence: CASSLRRDTIYF.

This clonotype was counted at least ten times. The chain uses TRBV7-9 and TRBJ1-5; D gene ambiguous. V was clipped by 5 bases and J by 0 bases, with 11 bases between them. This CDR3 contains 15 residues. Looked up from germline, CDR1 is SEHNR and CDR2 is FQNEAQ (reference sequence). CDR3 DNA: TGTGCCAGCAGCCCCTTTTACAGTAGCAATCAGCCCCAGCATTTT. The encoded protein is CASSPFYSSNQPQHF.

The CDR3, as DNA: TGTGCCAGCAGCATAGCGGGATTCTCCGGGGAGCAGTACTTC. As protein: CASSIAGFSGEQYF. This chain uses TRBV12-3 or TRBV12-4 with TRBJ2-7, with 8 bases identical to TRBD2. V lost 6 bases to trimming and J lost 7 bases; unmatched junction nucleotides: 11. This CDR3 has 14 amino acids.

In this sample, this clonotype turned up many times. V is TRBV10-3 and J is TRBJ1-2; D perhaps matches TRBD1 (6 bases). Per germline, CDR1 ENHRY and CDR2 SYGVKD. The CDR3 length is 11 residues. V lost 6 bases to trimming and J lost 10 bases, with 12 bases between them. The CDR3 is CAIRDSIDYTF. The CDR3 DNA sequence: TGTGCCATCAGGGACAGTATCGACTACACCTTC.

This rearrangement joins TRBV6-5 to TRBJ2-6; D not certain. This CDR3 spans 16 amino acids. Trimming removed 5 bases at V and 2 bases at J, with 13 bases between. Per the germline V gene, CDR1 is MNHEY and CDR2 is SVGAGI. Here the CDR3 DNA reads TGTGCCAGCAGTAACCAGAGTACCCCTGGGGCCAACGTCCTGACTTTC. Protein sequence: CASSNQSTPGANVLTF.

This clonotype appeared a few times. The V gene is TRBV6-5, the J gene TRBJ1-2; a weak D match, TRBD1 (5 bases). Germline CDR1 MNHEY, CDR2 SVGAGI. Trimming stripped 6 bases from V and 5 bases from J, with 13 bases between. The CDR3 is 13 amino acids. CDR3: CASSPGTYYGYTF. The CDR3 DNA sequence: TGTGCCAGCAGCCCCGGGACCTATTATGGCTACACCTTC.

In this sample, this clonotype turned up a few times. The chain combines TRBV13 with TRBJ2-5, with D possibly TRBD2 on 5 matching bases. The germline CDR1 and CDR2 sequences are PRHDT and FYEKMQ (reference sequence). The V end was cut by 0 bases, the J end by 7 bases, with 18 bases between. This CDR3 comprises 16 residues. The CDR3 here is CASSLGRGPSGGTQYF. In DNA, the CDR3 is TGTGCCAGCAGCTTAGGCCGAGGGCCCTCCGGTGGGACCCAGTACTTC.

There are many counts of this clonotype. The rearrangement uses TRBV6-5 and TRBJ1-3; D is perhaps TRBD1 (5 bases). Germline V CDR1 and CDR2: MNHEY, SVGAGI. V was trimmed by 0 bases and J by 2 bases, leaving 11 bases between them. The CDR3 runs 16 residues. CDR3 in amino acids: CASSYSNPGTGNTIYF. CDR3 DNA sequence: TGTGCCAGCAGTTACTCGAATCCAGGGACTGGAAACACCATATATTTT.

This chain joins TRBV5-1 and TRBJ2-5; tentative D call: TRBD2 (5 bases). Germline V CDR1 and CDR2: SGHRS, YFSETQ. V lost 9 bases, J lost 4 bases, and 16 bases lay in between. The CDR3 length is 13 residues. The CDR3 sequence: CATRPRGVETQYF. The CDR3 DNA reads as TGCGCCACCCGCCCCCGGGGTGTAGAGACCCAGTACTTC.

This clonotype was counted a few times. The chain employs TRBV9 and TRBJ1-1; no firm D call. This CDR3 spans 14 amino acids. Germline values: CDR1 SGDLS, CDR2 YYNGEE. V gave up 3 bases and J gave up 2 bases, with 11 bases separating them. CDR3 loop: CASSASLPNTEAFF. DNA for the CDR3: TGTGCCAGCAGCGCCAGTCTTCCAAACACTGAAGCTTTCTTT.

The chain is built from TRBV10-3 and TRBJ2-3; D unclear. The CDR3 is made up of 13 amino acids. Trimming took off 6 bases at V and 2 bases at J, with 9 bases between the two ends. CDR1 ENHRY and CDR2 SYGVKD come from the germline V gene. The CDR3 region is CAIRSEFTDTQYF. The CDR3 DNA sequence: TGTGCCATCAGGAGTGAGTTCACAGATACGCAGTATTTT.

V and J are TRBV13 and TRBJ1-4; 11 positions agree with TRBD1. The CDR3 covers 14 residues. V shed 3 bases, J shed 10 bases, and the junction held 4 bases outside the gene matches. Per the germline V gene, CDR1 is PRHDT and CDR2 is FYEKMQ (reference sequence). The CDR3 nucleotides read TGTGCCAGCAGCTTCGGACAGGGGGCTGGAAAACTGTTTTTT. Amino acid sequence: CASSFGQGAGKLFF.

Concerning this clonotype: Lacking the conserved final phenylalanine or tryptophan, this CDR3 likely reflects a read error. The chain employs TRBV7-3 and TRBJ1-1; D gene ambiguous. V was cut by 5 bases and J by 1 base, with 11 bases left in between. From germline, CDR1 is SGHTA and CDR2 FQGTGA. This CDR3 is built from 14 residues. CDR3 sequence: CASSLYPGNTEAFL. The CDR3 coding sequence is TGTGCCAGCAGCCTTTACCCGGGGAACACTGAAGCTTTCCTT.

This clonotype was seen ten or more times. This rearrangement joins TRBV7-2 to TRBJ2-7; D possibly corresponds to TRBD2 (5 bases). The CDR3 loop spans 15 amino acids. The V end was cut by 5 bases, the J end by 7 bases, with 21 bases between. CDR1 SGHTA and CDR2 FQGNSA come from the germline V gene. DNA for the CDR3: TGTGCCAGCAGCATTCGAACGGACTGGTCTGGGGAGCAGTACTTC. It codes for CASSIRTDWSGEQYF.

This clonotype occurred many times. The J gene is TRBJ2-5, the V gene TRBV6-5; D possibly corresponds to TRBD1 (6 bases). The V end lost 5 bases, the J end lost 2 bases, and 12 bases lay between the germline ends. The CDR3 runs 14 residues. The germline gives CDR1 MNHEY, CDR2 SVGAGI. CDR3: CASSELGQQETQYF. CDR3 sequence (DNA): TGTGCCAGCAGTGAGCTAGGACAGCAAGAGACCCAGTACTTC.